This T cell receptor (beta chain) was retrieved from a study of cytomegalovirus exposure and HLA in healthy donors. Study results and caveats: Confirmation was obtained in vitro that three CMV-associated chains are specific for CMV antigens. Most TCR sequences proved rare, with some public TCRs found in many donors.

A note on this clone: Its target is not known.

V trimming: 6 bases; J trimming: 7 bases; junction bases outside the gene matches: 6. Per the germline V gene, CDR1 is MNHEY and CDR2 is SVGAGI. This CDR3 has 14 residues. Produced via immunoSEQ multiplex PCR; TCRdb's table is partial and in-frame only. Seen here are 250,000 to 350,000 clones, roughly 87% observed once, and the top ten hold around 0.88%. Source material: PBMCs. This receptor was identified in a man aged 25 to 45 in good health and CMV-seronegative. The chain couples TRBV6-5 to TRBJ1-4; 9 nucleotides match TRBD1. CDR3 DNA sequence: TGTGCCAGCAGGAACGACAGGGGGACTGAAAAACTGTTTTTT. Its translation is CASRNDRGTEKLFF.